A selection of T cell receptor beta chains follows, all from one sample in a study of cytomegalovirus exposure and HLA in healthy donors. TCRdb's copy holds only in-frame clones and misses some; the assay was immunoSEQ multiplex PCR. This sample's table reports 95,000 to 150,000 clones. The sequenced sample was PBMCs. The receptors were sampled from a man aged 18 to 29 in good health and CMV-seronegative. CDR3s include the opening cysteine and the closing phenylalanine or tryptophan. The D gene is left open where the match is weak.

-,TRBV27,TRBJ1-2,CASSWAQGTYGYTF,TGTGCCAGCTCCTGGGCCCAGGGGACCTATGGCTACACCTTC
-,TRBV4-2,TRBJ2-3,CASSQAWASGDTQYF,TGTGCCAGCAGCCAAGCCTGGGCGTCTGGGGATACGCAGTATTTT
-,TRBV19,TRBJ1-1,CASSIVRGEAFF,TGTGCCAGTAGTATAGTCAGAGGTGAAGCTTTCTTT
-,TRBV19,TRBJ1-1,CASSIEGTEAFF,TGTGCCAGTAGTATTGAGGGCACTGAAGCTTTCTTT
-,TRBV2,TRBJ1-1,CASSEGGASFEAFF,TGTGCCAGCAGTGAGGGGGGGGCCTCTTTTGAAGCTTTCTTT
-,TRBV28,TRBJ1-2,CASSLGGYGYTF,TGTGCCAGCAGTTTGGGGGGCTATGGCTACACCTTC
-,TRBV6-1,TRBJ2-7,CASSGGPSSYEQYF,TGTGCCAGCAGCGGGGGGCCCAGCTCCTACGAGCAGTACTTC
TRBD1,TRBV9,TRBJ2-6,CASSELTGGFSGANVLTF,TGTGCCAGCAGCGAACTGACAGGGGGGTTCTCTGGGGCCAACGTCCTGACTTTC
-,TRBV6-5,TRBJ1-5,CASRRDRNSNQPQHF,TGTGCCAGCAGGAGAGACAGAAATAGCAATCAGCCCCAGCATTTT
TRBD1,TRBV6-5,TRBJ1-1,CASSKGRDSEAFF,TGTGCCAGCAGTAAAGGCCGGGACAGTGAAGCTTTCTTT
-,TRBV6-5,TRBJ2-5,CASSPGGPAEEQYF,TGTGCCAGCAGTCCCGGGGGGCCCGCGGAAGAGCAGTACTTC
TRBD2,TRBV7-9,TRBJ2-7,CASSLAGRTSGVIGEQYF,TGTGCCAGCAGCTTAGCGGGGAGGACTAGCGGGGTAATTGGCGAGCAGTACTTC
-,TRBV5-1,TRBJ2-3,CASSLRGPESTDTQYF,TGCGCCAGCAGCTTGAGAGGCCCCGAAAGCACAGATACGCAGTATTTT
-,TRBV14,TRBJ2-1,CASSQGLREQFF,TGTGCCAGCAGCCAAGGTCTCCGTGAGCAGTTCTTC
-,TRBV5-1,TRBJ2-7,CASSPRDIRGEQYF,TGCGCCAGCAGCCCCCGGGACATACGGGGTGAGCAGTACTTC
TRBD1,TRBV5-4,TRBJ2-5,CASSSKKFRQGAGETQYF,TGTGCCAGCAGCTCTAAGAAGTTCCGACAGGGGGCGGGAGAGACCCAGTACTTC
TRBD1,TRBV5-1,TRBJ2-7,CASSLGPQGAYEQYF,TGCGCCAGCAGCTTGGGTCCACAGGGGGCCTACGAGCAGTACTTC
-,TRBV30,TRBJ2-7,CAWSGGLARIYEQYF,TGTGCCTGGAGTGGCGGGCTAGCAAGAATCTACGAGCAGTACTTC
-,TRBV30,TRBJ1-1,CAWSTANTEAFF,TGTGCCTGGAGTACAGCCAACACTGAAGCTTTCTTT
TRBD1,TRBV18,TRBJ1-1,CASSRYGQGYTEAFF,TGTGCCAGCTCACGTTACGGACAGGGGTACACTGAAGCTTTCTTT
TRBD2,TRBV5-1,TRBJ2-1,CASSVLAGEYNEQFF,TGCGCCAGCAGCGTACTAGCGGGGGAATACAATGAGCAGTTCTTC
TRBD1,TRBV5-1,TRBJ1-1,CASSSHGQGYTEAFF,TGCGCCAGCAGCTCCCATGGACAGGGGTACACTGAAGCTTTCTTT
TRBD1,TRBV18,TRBJ1-2,CASSPSHPGQGDYGYTF,TGTGCCAGCTCACCCTCTCACCCGGGACAGGGGGACTATGGCTACACCTTC
TRBD1,TRBV5-1,TRBJ2-5,CASGTGEVLETQYF,TGCGCCAGCGGGACAGGGGAGGTTTTGGAGACCCAGTACTTC